This TCR beta chain derives from a study of T cell changes during pregnancy in multiple sclerosis. From germline, CDR1 is LNHNV and CDR2 YYDKDF (reference sequence). This CDR3 comprises 12 residues. Trimming pared 5 bases from V and 5 bases from J, leaving 9 bases between. Measured with immunoSEQ multiplex PCR; TCRdb has only the in-frame clones, and not every one. The table has 30,000 to 40,000 clones, approximately 93% seen once; the top ten hold about 8.3%. The rearrangement joins TRBV15 to TRBJ1-2, with D unclear. The TCR originated in a female donor with multiple sclerosis, enrolled in a pregnancy study. The source was CD8+ T cells from peripheral blood mononuclear cells, collected in the third trimester of pregnancy. As DNA, the CDR3 is TGTGCCACCAGCTCAGGCGGGTATGGCTACACCTTC. As protein: CATSSGGYGYTF. Combining the CDR3 with reference TRBV15 and TRBJ1-2 gives the whole variable domain DAMVIQNPRYQVTQFGKPVTLSCSQTLNHNVMYWYQQKSSQAPKLLFHYYDKDFNNEADTPDNFQSRRPNTSFCFLDIRSPGLGDTAMYLCATSSGGYGYTFGSGTRLTVV.